This T cell receptor (beta chain) was sequenced for a study of blood T cell repertoires in COVID-19. Germline values: CDR1 MNHEY, CDR2 SVGAGI. The length of the CDR3 is 14 residues. V shed 4 bases, J shed 3 bases, and the junction held 3 bases outside the gene matches. Profiled with immunoSEQ multiplex PCR; TCRdb holds only in-frame clones, not every one. Of about 88,000 clones in the sample, 90% to 95% were seen once. The gene calls are TRBV6-5 and TRBJ2-1, with 7 bases identical to TRBD2. The specimen sequenced was peripheral blood. The receptor comes from a man in his sixties with acute or convalescent COVID-19. The CDR3 protein is CASSFRDYYNEQFF. The CDR3 bases are TGTGCCAGCAGTTTCCGGGACTACTACAATGAGCAGTTCTTC.